The 17 T cell receptor beta chains presented below share a single source sample, sequenced in a study of cytomegalovirus exposure and HLA in healthy donors. The PCR used 60 Vbeta and 13 Jbeta primers. The method was immunoSEQ multiplex PCR; TCRdb's version includes in-frame clones alone and lacks a portion of them. Among around 70,000 clones listed, 78% were seen once. The sequenced material came from PBMCs. These receptors came from a woman aged 35 to 49 in good health and CMV-seropositive.

The V gene is TRBV5-1, the J gene TRBJ2-5; D might be TRBD1 (6 bases). Between the trimmed V and J ends, which lost 0 bases and 2 bases, there was a span of 11 bases. The CDR3 length is 15 residues. Per the germline V gene, CDR1 is SGHRS and CDR2 is YFSETQ. Here the CDR3 DNA reads TGCGCCAGCAGCTTGGGGGGGCAGGGGCAAGAGACCCAGTACTTC. This codes for CASSLGGQGQETQYF.

V usage is TRBV7-2 and J usage is TRBJ2-5, with a possible D match to TRBD2 (6 bases). The germline gives CDR1 SGHTA, CDR2 FQGNSA. The V gene lost 5 bases and the J gene lost 4 bases, with 17 bases spanning the gap. The CDR3 is 15 amino acids. CDR3 nucleotide sequence: TGTGCCAGCAGCCCCCCCGGCTCCGGGGGAGAGACCCAGTACTTC. This codes for CASSPPGSGGETQYF. The whole variable domain, filled in from reference TRBV7-2 and TRBJ2-5, reads GAGVSQSPSNKVTEKGKDVELRCDPISGHTALYWYRQSLGQGLEFLIYFQGNSAPDKSGLPSDRFSAERTGGSVSTLTIQRTQQEDSAVYLCASSPPGSGGETQYFGPGTRLLVL.

The gene calls are TRBV5-1 and TRBJ1-1; tentative D call: TRBD1 (6 bases). Germline loops: CDR1 SGHRS, CDR2 YFSETQ. The CDR3 length is 13 residues. V lost 3 bases and J 8 bases, leaving 14 bases between the germline ends. The CDR3 DNA is TGCGCCAGCAGCTCCCTCGGGGGGGCCGAAGCTTTCTTT. This codes for CASSSLGGAEAFF.

The rearrangement uses TRBV19 and TRBJ2-5; 10 bases line up with TRBD1. Germline CDR1 LNHDA, CDR2 SQIVND (reference sequence). Losses at the gene ends were 5 bases for V and 11 bases for J; bases not matched to a gene: 17. The CDR3 extends over 16 amino acids. CDR3 DNA: TGTGCCAGTAGTGCCGGCCCGGGACAGGGGATCAGAGAGCAGTACTTC. Protein: CASSAGPGQGIREQYF.

CDR3 loop: CASSLGQANEQYF. CDR3 nucleotide sequence: TGCGCCAGCAGCTTGGGACAGGCCAACGAGCAGTACTTC. The chain couples TRBV5-1 to TRBJ2-7, with D possibly being TRBD1 (6 bases). The V gene's germline CDR1 is SGHRS and CDR2 YFSETQ. With 0 bases removed from V and 5 bases from J, the gap between germline ends came to 9 bases. This CDR3 spans 13 amino acids.

J is TRBJ1-1 and V is TRBV7-2, with a tentative D call TRBD1 (6 bases). Germline V gene lookup returns CDR1 SGHTA and CDR2 FQGNSA. The CDR3 is 14 amino acids. V was cut by 2 bases and J by 0 bases, with 7 bases left in between. The CDR3 bases are TGTGCCAGCAGCTTAACAGGGATGAACACTGAAGCTTTCTTT. Its protein product is CASSLTGMNTEAFF. Using reference TRBV7-2 and TRBJ1-1 for the parts outside the CDR3, the full variable domain is GAGVSQSPSNKVTEKGKDVELRCDPISGHTALYWYRQSLGQGLEFLIYFQGNSAPDKSGLPSDRFSAERTGGSVSTLTIQRTQQEDSAVYLCASSLTGMNTEAFFGQGTRLTVV.

J is TRBJ2-7 and V is TRBV19; TRBD1 agrees at 9 bases. The CDR3 spans 14 residues. Germline CDR1 LNHDA, CDR2 SQIVND (reference sequence). V trimming: 8 bases; J trimming: 1 base; junction bases outside the gene matches: 6. The CDR3 DNA sequence: TGTGCCAGTGTACCGGGACAGGGTTCCTACGAGCAGTACTTC. Protein sequence: CASVPGQGSYEQYF. The full variable domain, rest sourced from reference TRBV19 and TRBJ2-7, is DGGITQSPKYLFRKEGQNVTLSCEQNLNHDAMYWYRQDPGQGLRLIYYSQIVNDFQKGDIAEGYSVSREKKESFPLTVTSAQKNPTAFYLCASVPGQGSYEQYFGPGTRLTVT.

Worth noting for this clone: One end of the junction varies from germline; a read error may be responsible. V is TRBV7-9 and J is TRBJ2-7, with a possible D match to TRBD2 (6 bases). This CDR3 region has 13 residues. Per germline, CDR1 SEHNR and CDR2 FQNEAQ (reference sequence). The CDR3 coding sequence is TGTTCCAGCAGCCTTGCAGGGAGGTACGAGCAGTACTTC. It translates to CSSSLAGRYEQYF. Combining the CDR3 with reference TRBV7-9 and TRBJ2-7 gives the whole variable domain DTGVSQNPRHKITKRGQNVTFRCDPISEHNRLYWYRQTLGQGPEFLTYFQNEAQLEKSRLLSDRFSAERPKGSFSTLEIQRTEQGDSAMYLCSSSLAGRYEQYFGPGTRLTVT.

V is TRBV6-5 and J is TRBJ2-1; 8 bases agree with TRBD2. The V gene end was trimmed by 2 bases and the J gene end by 5 bases; junction bases not matched to a gene: 8. This CDR3 has 16 residues. Germline V lookup: CDR1 MNHEY, CDR2 SVGAGI. The CDR3 coding sequence is TGTGCCAGCAGTTACCTAAGCGGGGGAGCTAACAATGAGCAGTTCTTC. As protein: CASSYLSGGANNEQFF.

The chain combines TRBV7-2 with TRBJ2-5, with 10 bases fitting TRBD2. The V segment lost 5 bases and the J segment 4 bases; nucleotides outside the gene matches: 13. CDR1 is SGHTA, CDR2 FQGNSA, per germline. The CDR3 extends over 17 amino acids. The chain's CDR3 is CASSAQVSAGGRETQYF. In nucleotides, the CDR3 is TGTGCCAGCAGCGCACAGGTGTCAGCGGGGGGGCGAGAGACCCAGTACTTC.

This clone was observed a handful of times. The V call is TRBV5-1, the J call TRBJ2-7; 9 nucleotides match TRBD1. Germline trimming cut 4 bases from V and 6 bases from J; bases unmatched to any gene: 5. This CDR3 has 13 amino acids. Germline values: CDR1 SGHRS, CDR2 YFSETQ. CDR3 amino acids: CASSEGQGFEQYF. CDR3 DNA: TGCGCCAGCAGCGAGGGACAGGGCTTCGAGCAGTACTTC.

This chain connects TRBV13 to TRBJ1-2; D not certain. V was pared by 0 bases and J by 8 bases, with 19 bases between. CDR3 length: 16 residues. CDR1 and CDR2 (germline): PRHDT, FYEKMQ (reference sequence). CDR3 residues: CASSLGLVRPSNGYTF. CDR3 DNA: TGTGCCAGCAGCTTAGGTCTTGTCAGGCCGTCGAACGGCTACACCTTC.

The chain uses TRBV30 and TRBJ1-2; D ambiguous. The CDR3 is 13 amino acids. V was shortened by 0 bases and J by 2 bases, with 7 bases between the two germline ends. CDR1 GTSNPN and CDR2 SVGIG come from the germline V gene (reference sequence). As DNA, the CDR3 is TGTGCCTGGAGTGTATTAGAGAACTATGGCTACACCTTC. This translates into CAWSVLENYGYTF.

J is TRBJ2-2 and V is TRBV5-6; 8 bases match TRBD2. Germline lookup yields CDR1 SGHDT and CDR2 YYEEEE. V shed 1 base and J 4 bases; nucleotides not matched to a gene: 6. The CDR3 is 16 amino acids. Here the CDR3 DNA reads TGTGCCAGCAGCTTGTTGAGGGCGGGAGGCACCGGGGAGCTGTTTTTT. This codes for CASSLLRAGGTGELFF. Together with reference TRBV5-6 and TRBJ2-2, the CDR3 gives the full variable domain: DAGVTQSPTHLIKTRGQQVTLRCSPKSGHDTVSWYQQALGQGPQFIFQYYEEEERQRGNFPDRFSGHQFPNYSSELNVNALLLGDSALYLCASSLLRAGGTGELFFGEGSRLTVL.

The J gene is TRBJ2-3, the V gene TRBV5-1, with a tentative D call TRBD1 (5 bases). The CDR3 is 14 amino acids. The germline V gene encodes CDR1 SGHRS and CDR2 YFSETQ. V was trimmed by 0 bases and J by 4 bases, leaving 9 bases between them. Written as DNA, the CDR3 is TGCGCCAGCAGCTTGGGGCAGGGCGCAGATACGCAGTATTTT. Protein: CASSLGQGADTQYF.

This chain connects TRBV7-9 to TRBJ2-5; weak D call: TRBD1 (5 bases). With 3 bases removed from V and 0 bases from J, the gap between germline ends came to 11 bases. Germline V lookup: CDR1 SEHNR, CDR2 FQNEAQ (reference sequence). This CDR3 spans 15 amino acids. Here the CDR3 DNA reads TGTGCCAGCAGCTTTATCAGACAGAACCAAGAGACCCAGTACTTC. Translated, it gives CASSFIRQNQETQYF.

The CDR3 DNA reads as TGTGCCAGCAGGCCAAGTGAGAACTATGGCTACACCTTC. Protein sequence: CASRPSENYGYTF. J is TRBJ1-2 and V is TRBV6-5; D ambiguous. Germline assignment: CDR1 MNHEY and CDR2 SVGAGI. The CDR3 spans 13 residues. Trimming removed 6 bases at V and 2 bases at J, with 10 bases between.